The 3 T cell receptor beta chains reported below all come from one sample, sequenced in a study of cytomegalovirus exposure and HLA in healthy donors. The PCR used 60 Vbeta and 13 Jbeta primers. Sequencing used immunoSEQ multiplex PCR; TCRdb keeps in-frame clones, though not all of them. The table records some 180,000 clones, 70% to 80% of them present only once. Material for sequencing was PBMCs. The receptors stem from a man younger than 35 in good health and CMV-seronegative.

This chain joins TRBV27 and TRBJ2-7; 8 nucleotides agree with TRBD2. Looked up from germline, CDR1 is MNHEY and CDR2 is SMNVEV (reference sequence). J lost 5 bases, V lost 6 bases, and 15 bases had no gene match. There are 16 residues in the CDR3. CDR3 bases: TGTGCCAGCAGACTCAAGGCGGGAGGCCTTCGCCACGAGCAGTACTTC. Translating it yields CASRLKAGGLRHEQYF.

In this sample, this clone turned up a few times. The CDR3 region is CASSVAGNLGTEAFF. The CDR3 DNA follows: TGTGCCAGCAGCGTAGCGGGAAACCTGGGCACTGAAGCTTTCTTT. This chain joins TRBV9 and TRBJ1-1; D unclear. V was cut by 0 bases and J by 4 bases, with 13 bases left in between. This CDR3 has 15 residues. CDR1 and CDR2 (germline): SGDLS, YYNGEE.

A few counts support this clone. The chain combines TRBV6-6 with TRBJ1-5, with D perhaps matching TRBD1 (6 bases). Trimming removed 11 bases from V and 7 bases from J, with 15 bases in between. The CDR3 contains 12 residues. Germline V CDR1 and CDR2: MNHNY, SVGAGI (reference sequence). The CDR3 DNA sequence: TGTGCCGTCCAACAGGGTGCACAGCCCCAGCATTTT. Translated, it gives CAVQQGAQPQHF.